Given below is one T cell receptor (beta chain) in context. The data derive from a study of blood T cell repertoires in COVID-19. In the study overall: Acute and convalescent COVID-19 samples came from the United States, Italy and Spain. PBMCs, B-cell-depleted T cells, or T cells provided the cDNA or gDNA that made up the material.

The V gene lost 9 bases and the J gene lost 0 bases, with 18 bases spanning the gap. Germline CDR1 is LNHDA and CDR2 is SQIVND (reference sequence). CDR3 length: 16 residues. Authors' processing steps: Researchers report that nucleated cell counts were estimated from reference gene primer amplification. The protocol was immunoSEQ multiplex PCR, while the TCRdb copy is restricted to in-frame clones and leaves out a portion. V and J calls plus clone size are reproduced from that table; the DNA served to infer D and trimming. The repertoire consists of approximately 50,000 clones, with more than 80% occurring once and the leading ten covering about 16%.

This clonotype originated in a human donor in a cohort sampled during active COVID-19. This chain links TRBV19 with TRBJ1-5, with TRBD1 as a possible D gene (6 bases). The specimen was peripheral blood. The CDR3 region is CASKLDSYYSNQPQHF. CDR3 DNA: TGTGCCAGCAAACTGGACAGTTATTATAGCAATCAGCCCCAGCATTTT.